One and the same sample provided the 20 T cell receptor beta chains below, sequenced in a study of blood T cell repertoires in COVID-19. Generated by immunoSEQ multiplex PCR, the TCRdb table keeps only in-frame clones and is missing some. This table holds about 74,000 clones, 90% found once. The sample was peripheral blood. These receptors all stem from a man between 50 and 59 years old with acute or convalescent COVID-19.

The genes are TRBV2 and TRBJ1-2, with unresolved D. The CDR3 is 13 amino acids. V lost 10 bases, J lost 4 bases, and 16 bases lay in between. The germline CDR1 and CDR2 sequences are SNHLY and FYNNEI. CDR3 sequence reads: CATTDGLSYGYTF. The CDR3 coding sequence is TGTGCCACCACCGACGGGTTGAGCTATGGCTACACCTTC.

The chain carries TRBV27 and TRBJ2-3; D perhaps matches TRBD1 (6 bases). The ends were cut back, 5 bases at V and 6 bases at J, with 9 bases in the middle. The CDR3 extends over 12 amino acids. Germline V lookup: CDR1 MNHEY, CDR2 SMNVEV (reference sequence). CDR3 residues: CASSPQGDTQYF. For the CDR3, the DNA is TGTGCCAGCAGTCCCCAGGGGGATACGCAGTATTTT.

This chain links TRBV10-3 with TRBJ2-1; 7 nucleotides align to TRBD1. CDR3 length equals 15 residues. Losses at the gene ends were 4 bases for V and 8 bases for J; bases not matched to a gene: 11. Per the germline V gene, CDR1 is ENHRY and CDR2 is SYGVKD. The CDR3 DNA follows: TGTGCCATCAGTGGGGCCGGGACAGCCGGGGATGAGCAGTTCTTC. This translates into CAISGAGTAGDEQFF.

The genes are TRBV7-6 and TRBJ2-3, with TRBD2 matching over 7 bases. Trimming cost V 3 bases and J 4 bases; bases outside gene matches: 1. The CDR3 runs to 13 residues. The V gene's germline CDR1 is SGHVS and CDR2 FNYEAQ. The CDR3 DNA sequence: TGTGCCAGCAGCTTTACTAGCGCAGATACGCAGTATTTT. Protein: CASSFTSADTQYF.

As DNA, the CDR3 is TGTGCCAGCAGCCCAATCGAGGGCTACGAGCAGTACGTC. Its protein product is CASSPIEGYEQYV. The chain employs TRBV7-3 and TRBJ2-7; TRBD2 is a possible D gene (5 bases). The germline V and J ends were trimmed by 5 bases and 3 bases, with 11 bases remaining between them. Germline V gene lookup returns CDR1 SGHTA and CDR2 FQGTGA. The CDR3 contains 13 residues.

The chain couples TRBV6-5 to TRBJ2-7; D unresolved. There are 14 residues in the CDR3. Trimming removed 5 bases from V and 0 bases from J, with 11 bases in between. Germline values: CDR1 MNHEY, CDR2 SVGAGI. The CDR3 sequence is CASSPRLTSYEQYV. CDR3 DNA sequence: TGTGCCAGCAGTCCGAGACTGACCTCCTACGAGCAGTACGTC.

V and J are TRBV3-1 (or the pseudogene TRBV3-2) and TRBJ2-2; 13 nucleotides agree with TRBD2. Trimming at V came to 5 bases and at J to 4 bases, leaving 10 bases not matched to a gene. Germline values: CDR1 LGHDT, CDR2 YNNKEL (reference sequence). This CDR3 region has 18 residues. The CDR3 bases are TGTGCCAGCAGCTCAAAAGGGGGACTAGCGGGATCCACCGGGGAGCTGTTTTTT. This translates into CASSSKGGLAGSTGELFF.

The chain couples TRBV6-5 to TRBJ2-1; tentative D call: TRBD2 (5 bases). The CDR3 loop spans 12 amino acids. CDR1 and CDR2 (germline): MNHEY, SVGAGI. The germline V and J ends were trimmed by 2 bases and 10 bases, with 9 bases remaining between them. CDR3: CASSYRGLEQFF. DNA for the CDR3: TGTGCCAGCAGTTACCGGGGTCTCGAGCAGTTCTTC.

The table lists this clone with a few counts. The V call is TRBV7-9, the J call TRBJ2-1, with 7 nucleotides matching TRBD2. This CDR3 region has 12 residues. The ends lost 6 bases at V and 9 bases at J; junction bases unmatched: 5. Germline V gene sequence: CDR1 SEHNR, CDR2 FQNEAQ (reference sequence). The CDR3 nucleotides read TGTGCCAGCAGGCTGCGGGGGAGTGAGCAGTTCTTC. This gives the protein CASRLRGSEQFF.

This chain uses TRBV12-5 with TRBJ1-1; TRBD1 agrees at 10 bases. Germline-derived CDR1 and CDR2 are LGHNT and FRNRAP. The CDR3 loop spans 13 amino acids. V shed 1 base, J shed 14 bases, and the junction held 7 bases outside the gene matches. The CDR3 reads CASGLGDRGKLFF. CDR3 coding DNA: TGTGCTAGTGGTTTGGGGGACAGGGGAAAGCTGTTCTTT.

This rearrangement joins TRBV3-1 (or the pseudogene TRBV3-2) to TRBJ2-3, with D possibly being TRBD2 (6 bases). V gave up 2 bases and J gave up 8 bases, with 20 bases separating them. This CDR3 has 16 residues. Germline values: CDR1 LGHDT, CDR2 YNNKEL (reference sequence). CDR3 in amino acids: CASSQWLGGTASTQYF. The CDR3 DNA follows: TGTGCCAGCAGCCAATGGCTCGGCGGGACCGCAAGTACGCAGTATTTT.

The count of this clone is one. This CDR3 is CASSQDLDRVRGDTQYF. The CDR3, as DNA: TGTGCCAGCAGCCAAGATCTCGACAGGGTACGGGGAGATACGCAGTATTTT. This chain joins TRBV14 and TRBJ2-3; 7 bases are a match to TRBD1. The germline V gene encodes CDR1 SGHDN and CDR2 FVKESK. The CDR3 has 17 residues. The V and J ends lost 0 bases and 5 bases, in that order; junction bases with no gene match: 11.

The CDR3 DNA sequence: TGTGCCAGCAGCCCCCGCGGGGGATATCCTACAGATACGCAGTATTTT. Translation: CASSPRGGYPTDTQYF. This sequence joins TRBV6-2 or TRBV6-3 and TRBJ2-3, with 7 bases lining up with TRBD2. V shed 6 bases and J 3 bases; nucleotides not matched to a gene: 12. The length of the CDR3 is 16 residues. Germline CDR1 and CDR2: MNHEY and SVGEGT.

This CDR3 is CASSPAGTTEQYF. CDR3 DNA: TGTGCCAGCTCCCCGGCCGGGACTACGGAGCAGTACTTC. V gene TRBV27 combines with J gene TRBJ2-7; 7 bases fit TRBD2. V shed 8 bases and J 7 bases; nucleotides not matched to a gene: 11. The length of the CDR3 is 13 residues. The germline CDR1 and CDR2 sequences are MNHEY and SMNVEV (reference sequence).

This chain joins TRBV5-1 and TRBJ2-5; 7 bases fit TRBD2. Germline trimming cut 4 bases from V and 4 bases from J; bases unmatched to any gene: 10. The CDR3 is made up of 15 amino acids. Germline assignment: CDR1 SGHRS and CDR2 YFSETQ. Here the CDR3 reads CASSVGTGGGETQYF. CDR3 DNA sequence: TGCGCCAGCAGCGTTGGGACCGGCGGGGGAGAGACCCAGTACTTC.

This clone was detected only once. CDR3 region: CASSKSGQGIDEQYF. The CDR3 DNA is TGTGCCAGCAGCAAAAGTGGACAGGGAATTGACGAGCAGTACTTC. The chain recombines TRBV21-1 with TRBJ2-7; whether TRBD1, the table's D call, matches the DNA was not checked. TRBV21-1 is labeled a pseudogene. This CDR3 is built from 15 residues.

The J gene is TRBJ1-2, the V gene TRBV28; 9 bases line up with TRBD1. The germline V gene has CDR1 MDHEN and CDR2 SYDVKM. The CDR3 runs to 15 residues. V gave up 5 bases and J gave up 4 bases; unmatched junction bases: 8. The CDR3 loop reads CASSGTGTGTYGYTF. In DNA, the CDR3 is TGTGCCAGCAGTGGTACCGGGACAGGGACCTATGGCTACACCTTC.

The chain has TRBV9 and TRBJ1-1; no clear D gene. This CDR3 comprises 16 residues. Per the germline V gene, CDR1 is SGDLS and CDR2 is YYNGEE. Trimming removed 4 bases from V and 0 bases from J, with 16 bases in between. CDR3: CASSPRGKAVNTEAFF. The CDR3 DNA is TGTGCCAGCAGCCCGCGCGGTAAGGCTGTGAACACTGAAGCTTTCTTT.

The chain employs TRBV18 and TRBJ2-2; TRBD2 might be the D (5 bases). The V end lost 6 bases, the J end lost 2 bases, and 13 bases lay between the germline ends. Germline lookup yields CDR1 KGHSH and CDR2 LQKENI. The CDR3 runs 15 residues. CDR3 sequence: CASSLGNLNTGELFF. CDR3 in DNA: TGTGCCAGCTCCCTCGGGAACCTTAACACCGGGGAGCTGTTTTTT.

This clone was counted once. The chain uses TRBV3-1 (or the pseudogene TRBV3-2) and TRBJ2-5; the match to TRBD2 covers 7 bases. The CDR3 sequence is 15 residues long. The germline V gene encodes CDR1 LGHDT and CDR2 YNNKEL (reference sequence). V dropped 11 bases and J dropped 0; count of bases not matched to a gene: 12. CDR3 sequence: CAHGLLADYQETQYF. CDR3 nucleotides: TGTGCCCATGGCCTCCTAGCGGATTACCAAGAGACCCAGTACTTC.